This entry is about one T cell receptor (beta chain). The data originate from a study of blood T cell repertoires in COVID-19. Sequenced by immunoSEQ multiplex PCR; TCRdb stores in-frame clones only, minus some. The table has 150,000 to 200,000 clones, approximately 92% seen once; the top ten hold around 2%. Germline CDR1 is KGHSH and CDR2 is LQKENI. V trimming: 6 bases; J trimming: 3 bases; junction bases outside the gene matches: 4. The CDR3 extends over 15 amino acids. Membership in each cohort depended on participant-reported clinical history. The chain recombines TRBV18 with TRBJ2-1, with 11 nucleotides matching TRBD2. This TCR came from a woman aged 40 to 50 with acute COVID-19. The specimen sequenced was PBMCs or T cells enriched from blood (not recorded which). CDR3 in DNA: TGTGCCAGCTCCCTGACTAGCGGGGACTACAATGAGCAGTTCTTC. Translating it yields CASSLTSGDYNEQFF. The full variable domain, in which reference TRBV18 and TRBJ2-1 provide the parts outside the CDR3, is NAGVMQNPRHLVRRRGQEARLRCSPMKGHSHVYWYRQLPEEGLKFMVYLQKENIIDESGMPKERFSAEFPKEGPSILRIQQVVRGDSAAYFCASSLTSGDYNEQFFGPGTRLTVL.